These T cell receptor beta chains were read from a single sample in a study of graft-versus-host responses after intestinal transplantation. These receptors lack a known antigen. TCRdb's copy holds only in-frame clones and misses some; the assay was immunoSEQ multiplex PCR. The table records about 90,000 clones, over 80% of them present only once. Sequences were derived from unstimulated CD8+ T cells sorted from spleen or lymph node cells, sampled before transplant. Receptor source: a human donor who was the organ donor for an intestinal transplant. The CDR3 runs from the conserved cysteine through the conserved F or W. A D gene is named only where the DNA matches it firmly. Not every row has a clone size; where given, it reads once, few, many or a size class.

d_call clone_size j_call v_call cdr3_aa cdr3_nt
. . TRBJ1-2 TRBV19 CASSSGYGYTF TGTGCCAGTAGTTCAGGCTATGGCTACACCTTC
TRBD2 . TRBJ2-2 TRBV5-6 CASSLASGYANTGELFF TGTGCCAGCAGCTTGGCTAGCGGATACGCGAACACCGGGGAGCTGTTTTTT
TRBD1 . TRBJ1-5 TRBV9 CASSVAVWGTGVDQPQHF TGTGCCAGCAGCGTAGCCGTGTGGGGGACAGGGGTGGATCAGCCCCAGCATTTT
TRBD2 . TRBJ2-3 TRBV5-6 CASSFLTSAYTDTQYF TGTGCCAGCAGTTTCCTCACTAGCGCCTACACAGATACGCAGTATTTT
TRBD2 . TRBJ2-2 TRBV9 CASSVAETSGVTTGELFF TGTGCCAGCAGCGTCGCCGAGACTAGCGGGGTTACCACCGGGGAGCTGTTTTTT
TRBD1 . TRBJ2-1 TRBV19 CASSSLGQGNYNEQFF TGTGCCAGTAGTTCCTTGGGACAGGGAAATTACAATGAGCAGTTCTTC
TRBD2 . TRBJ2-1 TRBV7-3 CASSLGGSAYNEQFF TGTGCCAGCAGCCTCGGGGGGAGCGCCTACAATGAGCAGTTCTTC
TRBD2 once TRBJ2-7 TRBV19 CASSPGGPFIYEQYF TGTGCCAGTAGTCCGGGGGGTCCATTCATCTACGAGCAGTACTTC
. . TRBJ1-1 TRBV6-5 CASSILRVRGTEAFF TGTGCCAGCAGTATTCTAAGAGTGCGGGGGACTGAAGCTTTCTTT
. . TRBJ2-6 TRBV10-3 CAISEIWGPGANVLTF TGTGCCATCAGTGAGATCTGGGGCCCTGGGGCCAACGTCCTGACTTTC
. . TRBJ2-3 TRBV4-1 CASSQATGTRANTQYF TGCGCCAGCAGCCAAGCCACCGGGACTCGAGCAAATACGCAGTATTTT
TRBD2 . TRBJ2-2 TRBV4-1 CASSPRGGTGELFF TGCGCCAGCAGCCCGCGGGGGGGGACCGGGGAGCTGTTTTTT
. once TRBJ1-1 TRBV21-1 CASSPSELDTEAFF TGTGCCAGCAGCCCAAGCGAGTTGGACACTGAAGCTTTCTTT
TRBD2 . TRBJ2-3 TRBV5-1 CASSFSGRVGDTQYF TGCGCCAGCAGCTTCAGCGGGAGGGTTGGAGATACGCAGTATTTT
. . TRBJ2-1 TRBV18 CASSPPRPGEFF TGTGCCAGCTCACCGCCCCGCCCAGGGGAGTTCTTC